Below, 17 T cell receptor beta chains from the same sample are listed, as sequenced in a study of blood T cell repertoires in COVID-19. Generated by immunoSEQ multiplex PCR, the TCRdb table keeps only in-frame clones and is missing some. The sample contains about 91,000 clones, roughly three quarters of which appear only once. The sequenced material came from peripheral blood. The source is a woman aged 80 or over with acute or convalescent COVID-19.

The rearrangement links TRBV18 to TRBJ2-6; 8 nucleotides line up with TRBD1. V was clipped by 6 bases and J by 0 bases; unmatched bases: 7. This CDR3 contains 17 residues. Germline-derived CDR1 and CDR2 are KGHSH and LQKENI. Here the CDR3 reads CASSIRGQNSGANVLTF. The CDR3 DNA is TGTGCCAGCTCCATCAGGGGGCAAAACTCTGGGGCCAACGTCCTGACTTTC. Full variable domain (remainder filled in from reference TRBV18 and TRBJ2-6): NAGVMQNPRHLVRRRGQEARLRCSPMKGHSHVYWYRQLPEEGLKFMVYLQKENIIDESGMPKERFSAEFPKEGPSILRIQQVVRGDSAAYFCASSIRGQNSGANVLTFGAGSRLTVL.

This chain links TRBV6-5 with TRBJ1-6; no firm D call. Between the trimmed V and J ends, which lost 6 bases and 7 bases, there was a span of 7 bases. The CDR3 loop spans 12 amino acids. Germline-derived CDR1 and CDR2 are MNHEY and SVGAGI. The CDR3 loop reads CASRNQNSPLHF. The CDR3 DNA is TGTGCCAGCAGAAATCAGAATTCACCCCTCCACTTT.

This chain joins TRBV6-2 or TRBV6-3 and TRBJ1-5; 7 nucleotides agree with TRBD1. V shed 5 bases and J 4 bases; nucleotides not matched to a gene: 5. The CDR3 runs 14 residues. CDR1 MNHEY and CDR2 SVGEGT come from the germline V gene. Written as DNA, the CDR3 is TGTGCCAGCAGTAGGGGGACAGTGAATCAGCCCCAGCATTTT. As protein: CASSRGTVNQPQHF.

This chain connects TRBV11-2 to TRBJ2-7; tentatively, D is TRBD2 (7 bases). The V end was cut by 6 bases, the J end by 4 bases, with 22 bases between. The length of the CDR3 is 16 residues. Germline lookup yields CDR1 SGHAT and CDR2 FQNNGV. In nucleotides, the CDR3 is TGTGCCAGCAGTTTCCTCCTGGGGGGGCCCTCATACGAGCAGTACTTC. Its translation: CASSFLLGGPSYEQYF.

The chain has TRBV2 and TRBJ2-2; no clear D. Germline V CDR1 and CDR2: SNHLY, FYNNEI. V was pared by 4 bases and J by 9 bases, with 3 bases between. The CDR3 sequence is 10 residues long. In DNA form, the CDR3 reads TGTGCCAGCAGTGTTAGGGAGCTGTTTTTT. Translated: CASSVRELFF.

This rearrangement joins TRBV28 to TRBJ1-5, with D possibly being TRBD1 (5 bases). Germline V gene sequence: CDR1 MDHEN, CDR2 SYDVKM. The V and J ends lost 6 bases and 6 bases respectively, with 9 bases between them. This CDR3 has 12 residues. The CDR3 loop reads CASRGGFQPQHF. CDR3 in DNA: TGTGCCAGCAGGGGGGGTTTTCAGCCCCAGCATTTT.

V usage is TRBV7-9 and J usage is TRBJ2-1, with D maybe TRBD1 (5 bases). In germline, CDR1 is SEHNR, CDR2 FQNEAQ (reference sequence). With 3 bases removed from V and 7 bases from J, the gap between germline ends came to 7 bases. The CDR3 contains 12 residues. CDR3 sequence reads: CASSLTDNEQFF. CDR3 DNA sequence: TGTGCCAGCAGCTTGACAGATAATGAGCAGTTCTTC.

This chain connects TRBV19 to TRBJ2-5; perhaps TRBD1 as D (6 bases). The CDR3 consists of 13 residues. V lost 9 bases to trimming and J lost 1 base, with 12 bases between them. CDR1 is LNHDA, CDR2 SQIVND, per germline (reference sequence). CDR3 sequence: CASDKDSQETQYF. The CDR3 DNA sequence: TGTGCCAGCGATAAGGACAGCCAAGAGACCCAGTACTTC. Together with reference TRBV19 and TRBJ2-5, the CDR3 gives the full variable domain: DGGITQSPKYLFRKEGQNVTLSCEQNLNHDAMYWYRQDPGQGLRLIYYSQIVNDFQKGDIAEGYSVSREKKESFPLTVTSAQKNPTAFYLCASDKDSQETQYFGPGTRLLVL.

This clone has a single count. The chain uses TRBV7-3 and TRBJ2-1; 11 nucleotides agree with TRBD2. With 5 bases clipped from V and 10 bases from J, the junction kept 7 bases outside the gene matches. Germline V gives CDR1 SGHTA, CDR2 FQGTGA. The CDR3 extends over 14 amino acids. CDR3: CASSKLAGEREQFF. In nucleotides, the CDR3 is TGTGCCAGCAGCAAACTAGCGGGGGAGAGAGAGCAGTTCTTC.

The J gene is TRBJ2-1, the V gene TRBV27, with D perhaps matching TRBD2 (5 bases). The germline V gene has CDR1 MNHEY and CDR2 SMNVEV (reference sequence). Deletions cut 2 bases from V and 5 bases from J, with 13 bases between. This CDR3 contains 15 residues. The CDR3 region is CASSLGVAGDNEQFF. CDR3 coding DNA: TGTGCCAGCAGTTTAGGAGTGGCCGGGGACAATGAGCAGTTCTTC.

V gene TRBV5-4 combines with J gene TRBJ1-1; 8 bases line up with TRBD1. The CDR3 contains 15 residues. V lost 3 bases to trimming and J lost 1 base; unmatched junction nucleotides: 5. The germline CDR1 and CDR2 sequences are SGHNT and YYREEE (reference sequence). Written as DNA, the CDR3 is TGTGCCAGCAGCTCCCCAACAGGGGGGAACACTGAAGCTTTCTTT. Its protein is CASSSPTGGNTEAFF.

The CDR3 is CASSAEGGGLADTQYF. The CDR3 coding sequence is TGTGCCAGCAGTGCCGAAGGGGGGGGTTTGGCAGATACGCAGTATTTT. The rearrangement uses TRBV2 and TRBJ2-3; a weak D match, TRBD2 (7 bases). This CDR3 spans 16 amino acids. Germline CDR1 reads SNHLY; CDR2 reads FYNNEI. Trimming pared 4 bases from V and 4 bases from J, leaving 18 bases between.

The V and J genes are TRBV7-9 and TRBJ2-3, with 12 bases matching TRBD2. The trim removed 3 bases at V and 6 bases at J, leaving 4 bases unmatched. Germline assignment: CDR1 SEHNR and CDR2 FQNEAQ (reference sequence). This CDR3 is built from 15 residues. CDR3 nucleotide sequence: TGTGCCAGCAGCTTGACTAGCGGGGGAGGTGATACGCAGTATTTT. Translation: CASSLTSGGGDTQYF.

The V call is TRBV5-1, the J call TRBJ1-6; D is perhaps TRBD1 (6 bases). The CDR3 is 14 amino acids. V was shortened by 5 bases and J by 6 bases, with 12 bases between the two germline ends. Germline assignment: CDR1 SGHRS and CDR2 YFSETQ. This chain's CDR3 is CASRIGQTNSPLHF. In DNA form, the CDR3 reads TGCGCCAGCAGGATTGGACAGACTAATTCACCCCTCCACTTT.

This clone has just one count. The chain uses TRBV6-5 and TRBJ1-1, with D perhaps TRBD1 (6 bases). The CDR3 loop spans 14 amino acids. V was clipped by 7 bases and J by 3 bases, with 15 bases between them. Germline V gene lookup returns CDR1 MNHEY and CDR2 SVGAGI. The DNA for the CDR3 is TGTGCCAGCACCTCGGGGGGGCTGGACACTGAAGCTTTCTTT. Translation gives CASTSGGLDTEAFF.

The V gene is TRBV7-2, the J gene TRBJ1-2; TRBD1 might be the D (6 bases). Trimming took off 5 bases at V and 8 bases at J, with 21 bases between the two ends. CDR3 length: 15 amino acids. The germline CDR1 and CDR2 sequences are SGHTA and FQGNSA. The CDR3: CASSLIQGTVTGYTF. The CDR3 DNA is TGTGCCAGCAGCCTTATTCAGGGGACCGTCACCGGCTACACCTTC.

The chain joins TRBV19 to TRBJ1-3, with 8 positions matching TRBD1. The CDR3 sequence is 16 residues long. V shed 5 bases, J shed 0 bases, and the junction held 6 bases outside the gene matches. Germline V gene lookup returns CDR1 LNHDA and CDR2 SQIVND (reference sequence). The CDR3 bases are TGTGCCAGTAGTTCCGGGACAGGCGACTCTGGAAACACCATATATTTT. It yields the protein CASSSGTGDSGNTIYF.